A selection of T cell receptor beta chains follows, all from one sample in a study of cytomegalovirus exposure and HLA in healthy donors. Data came from immunoSEQ multiplex PCR; TCRdb stores just in-frame clones and leaves some out. The table records 75,000 to 90,000 clones, roughly a tenth of them present only once. Sample: PBMCs. Receptor source: a man aged 60 to 69 in good health and CMV-seropositive. CDR3s include the opening cysteine and the closing phenylalanine or tryptophan. D genes are given only for firm matches. Clone sizes are given selectively: once, few, many, or a class where the clone is expanded.

>.|16|TRBV19|few|TRBJ1-2
TGTGCCAGTAGTTTCGACGGGGGAATAGGGGACTATGGCTACACCTTC
CASSFDGGIGDYGYTF
>TRBD1|15|TRBV18|few|TRBJ1-1
TGTGCCAGCTCACCACCGGGAAGGCAGGGGGCTGAAGCTTTCTTT
CASSPPGRQGAEAFF
>.|15|TRBV19|.|TRBJ1-1
TGTGCCAGTAGTATAGACTGGCAGGGAAGCACTGAAGCTTTCTTT
CASSIDWQGSTEAFF
>TRBD1|17|TRBV7-3|few|TRBJ2-6
TGTGCCAGCAGCTTCGGGACAGGGGCCCTCGGGGCCAACGTCCTGACTTTC
CASSFGTGALGANVLTF
>.|16|TRBV4-1|few|TRBJ2-2
TGCGCCAGCAGCCAAGAACTAGAGGGAGCAGTCGGGGAGCTGTTTTTT
CASSQELEGAVGELFF
>TRBD2|14|TRBV7-2|once|TRBJ2-3
TGTGCCAGCAGCGCTGGACTAGCGGGAGGTACGCAGTATTTT
CASSAGLAGGTQYF
>TRBD1|15|TRBV29-1|.|TRBJ1-4
TGCAGCGTTGAAGGGAGACAGGGGGCGGGTGAAAAACTGTTTTTT
CSVEGRQGAGEKLFF
>.|15|TRBV29-1|.|TRBJ2-2
TGCAGCGTTGAAGGAGGCAGCAGGGGTCCCGGGGAGCTGTTTTTT
CSVEGGSRGPGELFF
>.|13|TRBV28|few|TRBJ1-5
TGTGCCAGCAGCGCGGGACTGTATCAGCCCCAGCATTTT
CASSAGLYQPQHF
>TRBD2|15|TRBV6-1|.|TRBJ2-2
TGTGCCGGTGTAGCGGGAGGGCCGGGCACCGGGGAGCTGTTTTTT
CAGVAGGPGTGELFF
>.|12|TRBV15|.|TRBJ1-2
TGTGCCACCAGCACTAGTGCCTATGGCTACACCTTC
CATSTSAYGYTF
>TRBD1|16|TRBV2|few|TRBJ1-5
TGTGCCAGCAGTGAAGGGGCAGGGGGAAGCAATCAGCCCCAGCATTTT
CASSEGAGGSNQPQHF
>TRBD1|17|TRBV7-2|.|TRBJ1-5
TGTGCCAGCAGCTTAGTGGGACAGGACTATAGCAATCAGCCCCAGCATTTT
CASSLVGQDYSNQPQHF
>TRBD2|16|TRBV5-1|few|TRBJ2-1
TGCGCCAGCAGCGTTTCCGGGACTAGCGGCTACAATGAGCAGTTCTTC
CASSVSGTSGYNEQFF
>.|15|TRBV5-4|few|TRBJ2-2
TGTGCCAGCAGCTGGACAGTCACGAACACCGGGGAGCTGTTTTTT
CASSWTVTNTGELFF